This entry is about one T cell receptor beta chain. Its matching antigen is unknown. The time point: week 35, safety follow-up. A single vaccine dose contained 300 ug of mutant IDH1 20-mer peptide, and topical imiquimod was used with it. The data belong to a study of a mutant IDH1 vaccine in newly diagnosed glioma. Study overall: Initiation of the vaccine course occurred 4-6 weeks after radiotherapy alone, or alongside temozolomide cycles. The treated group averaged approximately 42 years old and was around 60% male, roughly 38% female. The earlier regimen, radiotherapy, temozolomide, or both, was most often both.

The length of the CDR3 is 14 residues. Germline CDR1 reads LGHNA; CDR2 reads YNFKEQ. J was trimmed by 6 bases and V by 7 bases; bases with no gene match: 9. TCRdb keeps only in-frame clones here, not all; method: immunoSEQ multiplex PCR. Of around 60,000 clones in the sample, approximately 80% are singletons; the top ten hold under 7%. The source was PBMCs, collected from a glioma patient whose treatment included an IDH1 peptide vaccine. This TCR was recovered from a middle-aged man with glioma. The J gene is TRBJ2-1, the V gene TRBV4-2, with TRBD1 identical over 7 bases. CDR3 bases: TGTGCCAGCACCCACGACAGGGCACTCAATGAGCAGTTCTTC. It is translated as CASTHDRALNEQFF.